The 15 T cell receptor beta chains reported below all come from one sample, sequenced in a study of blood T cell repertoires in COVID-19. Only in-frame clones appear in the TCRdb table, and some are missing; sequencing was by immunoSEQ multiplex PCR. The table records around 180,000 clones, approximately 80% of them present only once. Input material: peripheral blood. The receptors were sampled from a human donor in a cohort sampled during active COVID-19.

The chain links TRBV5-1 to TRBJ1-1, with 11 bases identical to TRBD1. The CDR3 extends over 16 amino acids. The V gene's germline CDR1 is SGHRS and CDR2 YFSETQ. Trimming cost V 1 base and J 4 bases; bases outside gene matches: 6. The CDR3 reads CASSLSPGTGGTEAFF. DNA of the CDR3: TGCGCCAGCAGCTTGAGTCCCGGGACAGGGGGCACTGAAGCTTTCTTT.

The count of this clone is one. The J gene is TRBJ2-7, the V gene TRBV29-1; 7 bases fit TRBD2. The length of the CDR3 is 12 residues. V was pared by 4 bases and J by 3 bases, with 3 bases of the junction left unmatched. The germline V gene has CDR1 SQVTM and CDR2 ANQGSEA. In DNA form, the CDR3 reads TGCAGCGTTGGGACTAGTCACTACGAGCAGTACTTC. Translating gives CSVGTSHYEQYF.

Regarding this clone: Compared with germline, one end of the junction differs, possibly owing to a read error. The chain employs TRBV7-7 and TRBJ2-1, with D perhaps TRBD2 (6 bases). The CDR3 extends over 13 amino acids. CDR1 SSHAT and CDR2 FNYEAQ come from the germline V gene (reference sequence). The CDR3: CASSLDYNNEQFF. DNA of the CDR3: TGTGCTAGCAGCTTGGACTATAACAATGAGCAGTTCTTC.

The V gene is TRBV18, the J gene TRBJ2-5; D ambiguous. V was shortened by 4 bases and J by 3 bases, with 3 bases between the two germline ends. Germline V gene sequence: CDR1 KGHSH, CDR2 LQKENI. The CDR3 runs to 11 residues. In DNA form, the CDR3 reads TGTGCCAGCTCACTCGAAGAGACCCAGTACTTC. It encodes CASSLEETQYF.

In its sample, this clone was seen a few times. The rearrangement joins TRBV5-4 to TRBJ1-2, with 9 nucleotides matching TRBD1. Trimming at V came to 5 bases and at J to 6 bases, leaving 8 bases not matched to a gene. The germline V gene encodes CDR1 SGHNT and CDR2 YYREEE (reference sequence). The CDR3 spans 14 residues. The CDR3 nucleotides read TGTGCCAGCAGTTCCGGGACAGGGTCTGATGGCTACACCTTC. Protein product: CASSSGTGSDGYTF.

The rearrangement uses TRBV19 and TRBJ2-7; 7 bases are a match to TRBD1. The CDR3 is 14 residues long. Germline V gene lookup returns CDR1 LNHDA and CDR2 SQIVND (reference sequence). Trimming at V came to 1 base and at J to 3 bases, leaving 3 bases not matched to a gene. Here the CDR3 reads CASSIAGDSYEQYF. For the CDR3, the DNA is TGTGCCAGTAGTATAGCAGGGGACAGCTACGAGCAGTACTTC.

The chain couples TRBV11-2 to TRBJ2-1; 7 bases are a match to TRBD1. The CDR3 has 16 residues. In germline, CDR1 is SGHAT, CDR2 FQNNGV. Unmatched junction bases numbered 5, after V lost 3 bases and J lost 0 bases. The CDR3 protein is CASSFNRGSSYNEQFF. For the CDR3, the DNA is TGTGCCAGCAGCTTTAACAGGGGAAGCTCCTACAATGAGCAGTTCTTC.

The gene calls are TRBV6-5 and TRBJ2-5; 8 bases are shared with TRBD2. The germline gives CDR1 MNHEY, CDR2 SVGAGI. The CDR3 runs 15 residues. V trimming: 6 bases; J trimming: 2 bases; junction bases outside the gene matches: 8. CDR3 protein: CASSVTGGGQETQYF. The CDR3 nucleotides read TGTGCCAGCAGCGTCACGGGGGGGGGACAAGAGACCCAGTACTTC.

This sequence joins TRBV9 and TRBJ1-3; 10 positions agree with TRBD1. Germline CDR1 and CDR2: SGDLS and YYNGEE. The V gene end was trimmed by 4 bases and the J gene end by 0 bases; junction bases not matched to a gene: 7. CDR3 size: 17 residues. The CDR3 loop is CASSPTGGNPSGNTIYF. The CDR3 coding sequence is TGTGCCAGCAGCCCGACAGGGGGCAACCCCTCTGGAAACACCATATATTTT. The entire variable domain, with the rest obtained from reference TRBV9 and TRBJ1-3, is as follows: DSGVTQTPKHLITATGQRVTLRCSPRSGDLSVYWYQQSLDQGLQFLIQYYNGEERAKGNILERFSAQQFPDLHSELNLSSLELGDSALYFCASSPTGGNPSGNTIYFGEGSWLTVV.

This chain's CDR3 is CASSLTSGGHNEQFF. As DNA, the CDR3 is TGTGCCAGCAGCTTAACTAGCGGGGGACACAATGAGCAGTTCTTC. J is TRBJ2-1 and V is TRBV7-9, with 11 bases that match TRBD2. CDR1 and CDR2 from the germline V gene are SEHNR and FQNEAQ (reference sequence). V lost 2 bases and J lost 5; bases outside the gene matches: 2. The CDR3 runs to 15 residues.

The CDR3 loop is CASSEEETYNSPLHF. CDR3 in DNA: TGTGCCAGCAGTGAAGAGGAGACCTATAATTCACCCCTCCACTTT. This rearrangement joins TRBV2 to TRBJ1-6; D not certain. The germline CDR1 and CDR2 sequences are SNHLY and FYNNEI. The length of the CDR3 is 15 residues. V lost 1 base and J lost 2, with 6 bases in between.

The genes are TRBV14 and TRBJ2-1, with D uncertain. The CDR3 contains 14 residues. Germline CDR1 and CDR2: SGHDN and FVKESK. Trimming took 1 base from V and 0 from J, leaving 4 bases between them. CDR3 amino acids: CASSQVLSYNEQFF. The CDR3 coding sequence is TGTGCCAGCAGCCAAGTACTCTCCTACAATGAGCAGTTCTTC.

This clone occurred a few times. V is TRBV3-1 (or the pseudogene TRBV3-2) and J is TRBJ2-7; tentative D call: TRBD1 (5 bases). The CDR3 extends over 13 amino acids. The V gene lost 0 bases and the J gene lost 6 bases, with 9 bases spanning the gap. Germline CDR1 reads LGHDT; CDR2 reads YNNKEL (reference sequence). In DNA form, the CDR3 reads TGTGCCAGCAGCCAAGATAGACAGTCCGAGCAGTACTTC. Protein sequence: CASSQDRQSEQYF.

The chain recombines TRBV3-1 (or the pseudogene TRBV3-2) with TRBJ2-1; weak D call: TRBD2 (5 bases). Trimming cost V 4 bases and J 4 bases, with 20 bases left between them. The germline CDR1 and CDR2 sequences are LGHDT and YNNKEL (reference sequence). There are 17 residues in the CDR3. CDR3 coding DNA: TGTGCCAGCAGCCCTCTTTTGGGGAGCGGCCTATACAATGAGCAGTTCTTC. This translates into CASSPLLGSGLYNEQFF.

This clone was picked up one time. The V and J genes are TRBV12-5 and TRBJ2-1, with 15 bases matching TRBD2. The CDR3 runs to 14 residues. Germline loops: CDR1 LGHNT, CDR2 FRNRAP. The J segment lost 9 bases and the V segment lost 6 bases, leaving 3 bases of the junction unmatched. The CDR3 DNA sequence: TGTGCTAGTGGCAAGGGACTAGCGGGGGGTGAGCAGTTCTTC. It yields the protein CASGKGLAGGEQFF.